What follows are 2 T cell receptor beta chains derived from one specimen sequenced in a study of T cell responses to AZD1222 COVID-19 vaccine (dated by TCRdb to about 2021). Libraries came from the immunoSEQ multiplex PCR assay. TCRdb's version of the immuneACCESS table is confined to in-frame rearrangements and falls short of the full clone set. An unresolved V gene accounts for under half of the shortfall where checked; the remainder is of unknown origin. The sample records some 200,000 clones, almost 95% of which are singletons. The top ten clones comprise about 10% of the sample. According to the study, the label for this sample's time point signals: baseline before first vaccination. The sample in question was peripheral blood, obtained on day 0 of AZD1222 vaccination. These receptors all come from an adult in good health.

The rearrangement uses TRBV7-2 and TRBJ2-3; the D gene is possibly TRBD2 (5 bases). V shed 1 base and J shed 7 bases, with 18 bases lying between them. Per germline, CDR1 SGHTA and CDR2 FQGNSA. The CDR3 sequence is 16 residues long. The CDR3 DNA sequence: TGTGCCAGCAGCTTAGGGGAGACTACGGTCGGGTATACGCAGTATTTT. Translated: CASSLGETTVGYTQYF.

This clone showed up just once. CDR3 DNA: TGTGCCAGCAGTTTAGATGGCTATTCACCCCTCCACTTT. Translation: CASSLDGYSPLHF. The chain uses TRBV27 and TRBJ1-6, with no clear D. The CDR3 contains 13 residues. Germline-derived CDR1 and CDR2 are MNHEY and SMNVEV (reference sequence). Trimming left V 2 bases short and J 8 bases short, with 7 bases between.